This T cell receptor beta chain derives from a study of blood T cell repertoires in COVID-19. In the study overall: Whether acute or convalescent, the COVID-19 samples came from the United States, Italy and Spain. PBMCs, B-cell-depleted T cells, or T cells provided the cDNA or gDNA that made up the material.

Per germline, CDR1 SNHLY and CDR2 FYNNEI. V lost 3 bases to trimming and J lost 0 bases, with 12 bases between them. The CDR3 spans 17 residues. Authors' methods: Scientists estimated how many nucleated cells there were by amplifying reference gene primers. TCRdb's copy holds only in-frame clones and misses some; the assay was immunoSEQ multiplex PCR. V, J and clone size were drawn from that table, and D and trimming were deduced from the DNA. The sample comprises about 94,000 clones, 80% of which are singletons, and under 20% rests with the top ten. This clone was picked up a small number of times. The rearrangement uses TRBV2 and TRBJ1-6, with D perhaps matching TRBD1 (5 bases). Sequenced: peripheral blood. The receptor was derived from a human donor in a cohort sampled during active COVID-19. DNA for the CDR3: TGTGCCAGCAGTGACCGGACACTCAGCTCCTATAATTCACCCCTCCACTTT. Its translation: CASSDRTLSSYNSPLHF.